One and the same sample provided the 8 T cell receptor beta chains below, sequenced in a study of human versus mouse CDR3 diversity and MHC coevolution. Profiled with immunoSEQ multiplex PCR; TCRdb holds only in-frame clones, not every one. The repertoire holds about 60,000 clones, with approximately 94% as singletons. Specimen: naive CD4+ T cells from blood. Subset meaning: CD45RO-negative CD62L-positive naive CD4 T cells. The origin of the receptors is a person aged 55-75 years in good health.

This sequence joins TRBV6-5 and TRBJ2-2, with TRBD1 matching 8 bases. The trim removed 6 bases at V and 4 bases at J, leaving 7 bases unmatched. Germline CDR1 and CDR2: MNHEY and SVGAGI. The CDR3 runs to 15 residues. The DNA of the CDR3 is TGTGCCAGCAGGTTGGACAGGGACACCACCGGGGAGCTGTTTTTT. Protein: CASRLDRDTTGELFF.

The V call is TRBV7-8, the J call TRBJ2-1; 12 positions agree with TRBD2. The CDR3 totals 18 residues. Germline V gene lookup returns CDR1 SGHVS and CDR2 FQNEAQ. With 3 bases clipped from V and 7 bases from J, the junction kept 13 bases outside the gene matches. CDR3 loop: CASSFSAQLAGGYNEQFF. The CDR3 DNA is TGTGCCAGCAGCTTTTCTGCACAACTAGCGGGAGGTTATAATGAGCAGTTCTTC.

The chain uses TRBV6-6 and TRBJ2-3; tentatively, D is TRBD1 (6 bases). CDR1 is MNHNY and CDR2 is SVGAGI in the germline V gene (reference sequence). Trimming removed 7 bases from V and 0 bases from J, with 14 bases in between. The CDR3 loop spans 15 amino acids. CDR3 in amino acids: CASIYEDSSTDTQYF. In DNA form, the CDR3 reads TGTGCCAGCATCTACGAGGACAGCAGCACAGATACGCAGTATTTT.

This clone was detected once. The chain recombines TRBV6-4 with TRBJ1-2, with a weak D call TRBD1 (6 bases). Trimming shortened V by 7 bases and J by 4 bases, and 16 bases separated the two germline ends. The CDR3 is made up of 14 amino acids. CDR1 and CDR2 (germline): MRHNA, SNTAGT. CDR3 residues: CASTPGQPRYGYTF. The CDR3 bases are TGTGCCAGCACCCCAGGACAGCCTCGCTATGGCTACACCTTC.

This chain joins TRBV5-1 and TRBJ2-7; 8 nucleotides match TRBD2. In germline, CDR1 is SGHRS, CDR2 YFSETQ. V lost 8 bases and J lost 5; bases outside the gene matches: 21. This CDR3 spans 17 amino acids. As DNA, the CDR3 is TGCGCCAGTGGGCCCGGGGGGGGAGGACCTCACGGAGACGAGCAGTACTTC. Its protein product is CASGPGGGGPHGDEQYF.

The V gene is TRBV5-1, the J gene TRBJ2-7; 7 positions match TRBD2. The CDR3 length is 16 residues. Germline V gene data show CDR1 as SGHRS and CDR2 as YFSETQ. V gave up 3 bases and J gave up 1 base; unmatched junction bases: 10. The DNA of the CDR3 is TGCGCCAGCAGCTCCCAGACTAGCTCAATGTCCTACGAGCAGTACTTC. It is translated as CASSSQTSSMSYEQYF.

This rearrangement joins TRBV15 to TRBJ2-5; TRBD1 matches 9 bases. V lost 5 bases, J lost 5 bases, and 6 bases stayed unmatched. CDR1 LNHNV and CDR2 YYDKDF come from the germline V gene (reference sequence). This CDR3 comprises 14 residues. CDR3 residues: CATSGDREWETQYF. For the CDR3, the DNA is TGTGCCACCAGCGGGGACAGGGAGTGGGAGACCCAGTACTTC.

This clone was observed once. The CDR3 protein is CASSFQTGDEAFF. In DNA form, the CDR3 reads TGTGCCAGCAGCTTCCAGACAGGCGATGAAGCTTTCTTT. The rearrangement uses TRBV11-2 and TRBJ1-1, with D perhaps matching TRBD1 (6 bases). Germline-derived CDR1 and CDR2 are SGHAT and FQNNGV. The germline V and J ends were trimmed by 3 bases and 7 bases, with 12 bases remaining between them. The CDR3 totals 13 residues.